These 5 T cell receptor beta chains were sequenced from one sample in a study of blood T cell repertoires in COVID-19. Clones were read by immunoSEQ multiplex PCR, and TCRdb kept only the in-frame ones, dropping some. The data hold under 250,000 clones, with about four fifths observed a single time. The sequenced sample consisted of peripheral blood. Source of these receptors: a man aged 25 to 45 who had recovered from COVID-19.

This clone was seen only once. V is TRBV19 and J is TRBJ2-5; D remains unclear. CDR3 length: 13 amino acids. CDR1 LNHDA and CDR2 SQIVND come from the germline V gene (reference sequence). The V end was cut by 5 bases, the J end by 5 bases, with 12 bases between. The DNA for the CDR3 is TGTGCCAGTAGTCAGCCAGGAAAGGAGACCCAGTACTTC. Encoded protein: CASSQPGKETQYF.

The chain uses TRBV7-2 and TRBJ2-5, with TRBD2 as a possible D gene (6 bases). CDR3 length: 14 amino acids. Per the germline V gene, CDR1 is SGHTA and CDR2 is FQGNSA. With 0 bases removed from V and 5 bases from J, the gap between germline ends came to 10 bases. The CDR3 loop reads CASSLALAWETQYF. In DNA, the CDR3 is TGTGCCAGCAGCTTAGCACTAGCCTGGGAGACCCAGTACTTC. Together with reference TRBV7-2 and TRBJ2-5, the CDR3 gives the full variable domain: GAGVSQSPSNKVTEKGKDVELRCDPISGHTALYWYRQSLGQGLEFLIYFQGNSAPDKSGLPSDRFSAERTGGSVSTLTIQRTQQEDSAVYLCASSLALAWETQYFGPGTRLLVL.

This rearrangement joins TRBV11-2 to TRBJ2-4; D possibly corresponds to TRBD2 (5 bases). Germline loops: CDR1 SGHAT, CDR2 FQNNGV. This CDR3 spans 16 amino acids. The V and J ends lost 0 bases and 1 base respectively, with 10 bases between them. The CDR3 loop reads CASSLDIQRAKNIQYF. As DNA, the CDR3 is TGTGCCAGCAGCTTAGATATCCAGCGGGCCAAAAACATTCAGTACTTC.

This rearrangement joins TRBV2 to TRBJ1-5; D is perhaps TRBD1 (6 bases). Germline assignment: CDR1 SNHLY and CDR2 FYNNEI. The length of the CDR3 is 15 residues. V lost 6 bases and J lost 0, with 12 bases in between. The DNA of the CDR3 is TGTGCCAGCAGCGAACAGGGATATAGCAATCAGCCCCAGCATTTT. Residues: CASSEQGYSNQPQHF.

V and J are TRBV7-9 and TRBJ2-2, with 7 bases identical to TRBD1. Germline CDR1 and CDR2: SEHNR and FQNEAQ (reference sequence). J was trimmed by 8 bases and V by 6 bases; bases with no gene match: 18. The CDR3 is 17 residues long. In DNA, the CDR3 is TGTGCCAGCAGTTCGACTCACACGCTACAGGGGCTTGGGGAGCTGTTTTTT. The encoded protein is CASSSTHTLQGLGELFF. Filled out from reference TRBV7-9 and TRBJ2-2, the complete variable domain reads DTGVSQNPRHKITKRGQNVTFRCDPISEHNRLYWYRQTLGQGPEFLTYFQNEAQLEKSRLLSDRFSAERPKGSFSTLEIQRTEQGDSAMYLCASSSTHTLQGLGELFFGEGSRLTVL.